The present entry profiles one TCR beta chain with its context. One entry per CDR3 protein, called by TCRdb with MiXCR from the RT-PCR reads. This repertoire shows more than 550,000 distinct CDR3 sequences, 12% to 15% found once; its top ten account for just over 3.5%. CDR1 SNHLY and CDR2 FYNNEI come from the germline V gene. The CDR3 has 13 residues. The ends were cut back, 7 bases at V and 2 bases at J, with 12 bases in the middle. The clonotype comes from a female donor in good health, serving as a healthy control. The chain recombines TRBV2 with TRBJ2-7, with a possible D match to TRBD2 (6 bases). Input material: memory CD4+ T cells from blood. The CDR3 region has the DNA TGTGCCAGCACAAGAACTAGCACCTACGAGCAGTACTTC. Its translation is CASTRTSTYEQYF.